This T cell receptor (beta chain) was recovered during a study of shared clonotypes between healthy human individuals. With 3 bases clipped from V and 6 bases from J, the junction kept 10 bases outside the gene matches. Per germline, CDR1 LGHNA and CDR2 YSLEER. The CDR3 contains 16 residues. TCRdb keeps only in-frame clones here, not all; method: immunoSEQ multiplex PCR. The data contain nearly 1,000,000 clones, less than 85% of them singletons. This receptor was identified in a man between 18 and 35 years old in good health. The rearrangement uses TRBV4-3 and TRBJ2-2, with 7 bases aligning to TRBD2. Sequencing used memory CD4+ T cells sorted from blood. Subset given: CD45RA-negative fraction. As DNA, the CDR3 is TGCGCCAGCAGCCAGGATTTCAAAGCGGGGCCCGGGGAGCTGTTTTTT. Translating gives CASSQDFKAGPGELFF.